This entry lists 17 T cell receptor beta chains sequenced from one sample in a study of siplizumab effects on memory and regulatory T cells (dated by TCRdb to between 2019 and 2020). Receptor libraries were prepared by the immunoSEQ multiplex PCR assay. The table was pulled from immuneACCESS by TCRdb, which kept in-frame rearrangements only. Such tables lose some clones; where checked, under half of the loss comes from unresolved V genes, and the rest has no known cause. The sample includes more than 85,000 clones, with 92% observed a single time. The ten largest account for under 0.75% of the sample. The specimen sequenced was Tregs sorted from blood. These receptors were taken from a human donor in good health.

V and J are TRBV7-9 and TRBJ1-2; D perhaps matches TRBD1 (6 bases). This CDR3 comprises 15 residues. Germline lookup yields CDR1 SEHNR and CDR2 FQNEAQ (reference sequence). Trimming removed 5 bases from V and 5 bases from J, with 18 bases in between. The CDR3 loop is CASSRSPGVGYGYTF. Written as DNA, the CDR3 is TGTGCCAGCAGCAGATCGCCAGGGGTGGGATATGGCTACACCTTC. Complete variable domain (other parts from reference TRBV7-9 and TRBJ1-2): DTGVSQNPRHKITKRGQNVTFRCDPISEHNRLYWYRQTLGQGPEFLTYFQNEAQLEKSRLLSDRFSAERPKGSFSTLEIQRTEQGDSAMYLCASSRSPGVGYGYTFGSGTRLTVV.

V gene TRBV6-6 combines with J gene TRBJ2-1, with 9 bases lining up with TRBD1. The V gene's germline CDR1 is MNHNY and CDR2 SVGAGI (reference sequence). The CDR3 runs to 16 residues. V gave up 5 bases and J gave up 2 bases; unmatched junction bases: 7. In DNA form, the CDR3 reads TGTGCCAGCAGTGCGCCGGGACAGGGCCCCTACAATGAGCAGTTCTTC. This gives the protein CASSAPGQGPYNEQFF.

This chain uses TRBV5-1 with TRBJ2-2, with D unresolved. Germline CDR1 and CDR2: SGHRS and YFSETQ. CDR3 length equals 12 residues. V was trimmed by 1 base and J by 6 bases, leaving 4 bases between them. The CDR3 DNA follows: TGCGCCAGCAGCTTGAATCCCGGGGAGCTGTTTTTT. It yields the protein CASSLNPGELFF.

The chain carries TRBV5-1 and TRBJ1-1, with 8 bases lining up with TRBD1. CDR3 length equals 13 residues. Germline V CDR1 and CDR2: SGHRS, YFSETQ. With V trimmed by 6 bases and J by 2 bases, 3 bases remained unmatched. The CDR3 spells CASTGQVNTEAFF. The DNA of the CDR3 is TGCGCCAGCACGGGACAGGTTAACACTGAAGCTTTCTTT.

This chain connects TRBV18 to TRBJ2-5, with 7 bases aligning to TRBD2. Germline trimming cut 5 bases from V and 0 bases from J; bases unmatched to any gene: 3. Germline V gives CDR1 KGHSH, CDR2 LQKENI. CDR3 length equals 14 residues. Here the CDR3 DNA reads TGTGCCAGCTCATTTGGGACTAACCAAGAGACCCAGTACTTC. Encoded protein: CASSFGTNQETQYF.

The gene calls are TRBV4-1 and TRBJ1-1; D call uncertain. This CDR3 has 16 residues. Germline V gene sequence: CDR1 MGHRA, CDR2 YSYEKL. Trimming removed 4 bases at V and 4 bases at J, with 19 bases between. CDR3 sequence (DNA): TGCGCCAGCAGCCCGGGTCTAGGACCCAAGTTCACTGAAGCTTTCTTT. Its protein product is CASSPGLGPKFTEAFF.

The CDR3 DNA is TGTGCCAGCAGACTGGACAGACTTAATAACACCGGGGAGCTGTTTTTT. As protein: CASRLDRLNNTGELFF. The genes are TRBV27 and TRBJ2-2; perhaps TRBD1 as D (6 bases). Per germline, CDR1 MNHEY and CDR2 SMNVEV (reference sequence). Trimming took 6 bases from V and 2 from J, leaving 16 bases between them. The CDR3 extends over 16 amino acids.

This clone came up once. V gene TRBV10-1 combines with J gene TRBJ2-6; no firm D call. The germline V and J ends were trimmed by 4 bases and 1 base, with 2 bases remaining between them. Looked up from germline, CDR1 is WNHNN and CDR2 is SYGVQD (reference sequence). The CDR3 extends over 13 amino acids. The CDR3 DNA reads TGCGCCAGCAGTGGTTCTGGGGCCAACGTCCTGACTTTC. Translation: CASSGSGANVLTF.

The chain carries TRBV5-1 and TRBJ1-5, with a possible D match to TRBD1 (6 bases). The V gene's germline CDR1 is SGHRS and CDR2 YFSETQ. The CDR3 covers 15 residues. Deletions cut 2 bases from V and 4 bases from J, with 13 bases between. The CDR3 DNA sequence: TGCGCCAGCAGCTTAGCGGGGGCTGCGAATCAGCCCCAGCATTTT. Translating gives CASSLAGAANQPQHF. The full variable domain, in which reference TRBV5-1 and TRBJ1-5 provide the parts outside the CDR3, is KAGVTQTPRYLIKTRGQQVTLSCSPISGHRSVSWYQQTPGQGLQFLFEYFSETQRNKGNFPGRFSGRQFSNSRSEMNVSTLELGDSALYLCASSLAGAANQPQHFGDGTRLSIL.

The chain uses TRBV2 and TRBJ1-5; D might be TRBD1 (5 bases). V gave up 6 bases and J gave up 5 bases, with 14 bases separating them. The CDR3 is 14 residues long. Germline V gene lookup returns CDR1 SNHLY and CDR2 FYNNEI. This CDR3 is CASRRGVVDQPQHF. The CDR3 DNA follows: TGTGCCAGCAGACGAGGGGTGGTGGATCAGCCCCAGCATTTT. The full variable domain, with the rest looked up from reference TRBV2 and TRBJ1-5, is EPEVTQTPSHQVTQMGQEVILRCVPISNHLYFYWYRQILGQKVEFLVSFYNNEISEKSEIFDDQFSVERPDGSNFTLKIRSTKLEDSAMYFCASRRGVVDQPQHFGDGTRLSIL.

This chain connects TRBV7-2 to TRBJ2-2; TRBD2 agrees at 9 bases. J was trimmed by 7 bases and V by 5 bases; bases with no gene match: 8. Germline lookup yields CDR1 SGHTA and CDR2 FQGNSA. The CDR3 consists of 15 residues. CDR3 loop: CASSPGLASGGELFF. The CDR3 nucleotides read TGTGCCAGCAGCCCCGGACTAGCGTCCGGCGGGGAGCTGTTTTTT.

There are a few counts of this clone. The rearrangement links TRBV2 to TRBJ1-5, with D perhaps matching TRBD1 (6 bases). The CDR3 length is 15 residues. The germline V and J ends were trimmed by 4 bases and 4 bases, with 14 bases remaining between them. CDR1 SNHLY and CDR2 FYNNEI come from the germline V gene. CDR3 loop: CASSVDSRGNQPQHF. The CDR3 DNA follows: TGTGCCAGCAGTGTGGACAGTCGGGGGAATCAGCCCCAGCATTTT.

The chain has TRBV5-6 and TRBJ2-7; D perhaps matches TRBD2 (7 bases). The germline V gene has CDR1 SGHDT and CDR2 YYEEEE. The CDR3 is made up of 17 amino acids. Between the trimmed V and J ends, which lost 4 bases and 6 bases, there was a span of 26 bases. Here the CDR3 reads CASSPDRGGAWGAEQYF. The DNA for the CDR3 is TGTGCCAGCAGCCCGGATCGAGGGGGGGCATGGGGTGCCGAGCAGTACTTC.

V is TRBV6-1 and J is TRBJ1-5; TRBD1 agrees at 8 bases. In germline, CDR1 is MNHNS, CDR2 SASEGT. This CDR3 has 14 residues. After removal of 9 bases from V and 3 bases from J, the junction contained 7 bases not matched to a gene. The CDR3: CASRDRGVNQPQHF. The CDR3 bases are TGTGCCAGTAGAGACAGGGGAGTCAATCAGCCCCAGCATTTT.

The chain joins TRBV5-6 to TRBJ2-7; maybe TRBD2 (6 bases). CDR1 SGHDT and CDR2 YYEEEE come from the germline V gene. The V and J ends lost 2 bases and 0 bases respectively, with 12 bases between them. The CDR3 has 15 residues. The CDR3, as DNA: TGTGCCAGCAGCTTTGTCCAGGGACTCTCCTACGAGCAGTACTTC. It is translated as CASSFVQGLSYEQYF.

The chain links TRBV27 to TRBJ2-1; D is ambiguous. V was shortened by 0 bases and J by 0 bases, with 12 bases between the two germline ends. Germline V lookup: CDR1 MNHEY, CDR2 SMNVEV (reference sequence). CDR3 length: 17 residues. The CDR3 loop reads CASSLSFKGGSYNEQFF. The CDR3 DNA reads as TGTGCCAGCAGTTTATCGTTTAAAGGCGGCTCCTACAATGAGCAGTTCTTC.

This sequence joins TRBV5-1 and TRBJ2-1; 7 nucleotides agree with TRBD2. Germline-derived CDR1 and CDR2 are SGHRS and YFSETQ. The V segment lost 2 bases and the J segment 0 bases; nucleotides outside the gene matches: 5. This CDR3 has 16 amino acids. The CDR3 region is CASSLAAGTSYNEQFF. As DNA, the CDR3 is TGCGCCAGCAGCTTAGCAGCGGGGACCTCCTACAATGAGCAGTTCTTC.